The 20 T cell receptor beta chains in this list originate from one sample, sequenced in a study of blood T cell repertoires in COVID-19. Repertoires were generated with immunoSEQ multiplex PCR, while TCRdb's copy carries only in-frame clones and drops some. The sample holds a few hundred thousand clones, roughly 88% seen once. The material sequenced was peripheral blood. These receptors were taken from a human donor in a cohort sampled during active COVID-19.

V gene TRBV2 combines with J gene TRBJ2-2; D unclear. V lost 6 bases, J lost 7 bases, and 12 bases lay in between. This CDR3 has 13 residues. From germline, CDR1 is SNHLY and CDR2 FYNNEI. CDR3 amino acids: CASSGFLGGELFF. CDR3 coding DNA: TGTGCCAGCAGCGGATTTCTAGGCGGGGAGCTGTTTTTT.

The chain links TRBV11-2 to TRBJ2-7; D perhaps matches TRBD2 (5 bases). The CDR3 consists of 15 residues. V was shortened by 0 bases and J by 2 bases, with 11 bases between the two germline ends. CDR1 SGHAT and CDR2 FQNNGV come from the germline V gene. The CDR3 region is CASSLDRGITYEQYF. Here the CDR3 DNA reads TGTGCCAGCAGCTTAGATCGGGGAATTACCTACGAGCAGTACTTC. The whole variable domain, remainder taken from reference TRBV11-2 and TRBJ2-7, is EAGVAQSPRYKIIEKRQSVAFWCNPISGHATLYWYQQILGQGPKLLIQFQNNGVVDDSQLPKDRFSAERLKGVDSTLKIQPAKLEDSAVYLCASSLDRGITYEQYFGPGTRLTVT.

In DNA form, the CDR3 reads TGTGCCAGCAGTTTCGCTTATGTGGGGAAGGGGCACCAAGAGACCCAGTACTTC. It specifies CASSFAYVGKGHQETQYF. This chain connects TRBV28 to TRBJ2-5, with TRBD1 as a possible D gene (5 bases). The CDR3 has 18 residues. Germline V gene lookup returns CDR1 MDHEN and CDR2 SYDVKM. Trimming pared 3 bases from V and 0 bases from J, leaving 20 bases between.

The chain carries TRBV2 and TRBJ2-6; a weak D match, TRBD1 (6 bases). The length of the CDR3 is 16 residues. The germline CDR1 and CDR2 sequences are SNHLY and FYNNEI. The ends were cut back, 7 bases at V and 0 bases at J, with 13 bases in the middle. CDR3 coding DNA: TGTGCCAGCAATCGACAGGTTAACTCTGGGGCCAACGTCCTGACTTTC. It codes for CASNRQVNSGANVLTF.

DNA of the CDR3: TGTGCCAGCAGTTGGACAGGGGTGGATGAGCAGTTCTTC. Encoded protein: CASSWTGVDEQFF. The chain uses TRBV27 and TRBJ2-1; 9 nucleotides agree with TRBD1. The CDR3 totals 13 residues. Germline-derived CDR1 and CDR2 are MNHEY and SMNVEV (reference sequence). With V trimmed by 4 bases and J by 8 bases, 3 bases remained unmatched.

This clone appeared many times. V and J are TRBV4-2 and TRBJ1-5; tentatively, D is TRBD1 (6 bases). V was cut by 5 bases and J by 1 base, with 9 bases left in between. CDR3 length: 14 residues. Germline values: CDR1 LGHNA, CDR2 YNFKEQ. In DNA form, the CDR3 reads TGTGCCAGCAGCAGACAGGTGAGCAATCAGCCCCAGCATTTT. It specifies CASSRQVSNQPQHF.

The chain combines TRBV5-1 with TRBJ2-2; 10 bases map to TRBD2. CDR3 length equals 15 residues. Germline V gene data show CDR1 as SGHRS and CDR2 as YFSETQ. Germline trimming cut 0 bases from V and 4 bases from J; bases unmatched to any gene: 0. The CDR3 DNA reads TGCGCCAGCAGCTTGGTAGCGGGAGGCACCGGGGAGCTGTTTTTT. It encodes CASSLVAGGTGELFF.

The rearrangement joins TRBV27 to TRBJ2-1; 10 bases line up with TRBD2. V shed 4 bases and J 7 bases; nucleotides not matched to a gene: 10. Germline V gives CDR1 MNHEY, CDR2 SMNVEV (reference sequence). CDR3 length: 16 residues. This CDR3 reads CASSSLASGSGNEQFF. In DNA, the CDR3 is TGTGCCAGCAGTTCTCTTGCTAGCGGGAGTGGGAATGAGCAGTTCTTC.

This clone was seen at least ten times. The chain joins TRBV10-3 to TRBJ2-4; possibly TRBD2 for D (5 bases). The germline V gene encodes CDR1 ENHRY and CDR2 SYGVKD. The CDR3 consists of 15 residues. Trimming cost V 6 bases and J 8 bases, with 20 bases left between them. As DNA, the CDR3 is TGTGCCATCAGCGAACCGCGGATATCGAGGGACATTCAGTACTTC. Protein product: CAISEPRISRDIQYF.

V is TRBV5-5 and J is TRBJ1-1, with D unresolved. The V gene's germline CDR1 is SGHKS and CDR2 YYEKEE (reference sequence). V was trimmed by 2 bases and J by 3 bases, leaving 14 bases between them. The length of the CDR3 is 15 residues. The DNA for the CDR3 is TGTGCCAGCAGCTTTGTCGGGAGATGGGACACTGAAGCTTTCTTT. It translates to CASSFVGRWDTEAFF.

The chain joins TRBV5-1 to TRBJ2-5; D call uncertain. The V end was cut by 2 bases, the J end by 1 base, with 6 bases between. CDR3 length: 13 residues. The V gene's germline CDR1 is SGHRS and CDR2 YFSETQ. Here the CDR3 DNA reads TGCGCCAGCAGCTTTTCGGTCCAAGAGACCCAGTACTTC. Protein: CASSFSVQETQYF.

This clone has just one count. The rearrangement uses TRBV4-2 and TRBJ2-7; a weak D match, TRBD2 (5 bases). Germline V CDR1 and CDR2: LGHNA, YNFKEQ. This CDR3 comprises 14 residues. The V end was cut by 0 bases, the J end by 6 bases, with 12 bases between. CDR3 sequence: CASSQDLLDFEQYF. CDR3 sequence (DNA): TGTGCCAGCAGCCAAGATTTACTAGACTTCGAGCAGTACTTC.

The chain combines TRBV2 with TRBJ2-7, with D possibly matching TRBD2 (7 bases). CDR1 is SNHLY and CDR2 is FYNNEI in the germline V gene. The CDR3 has 14 residues. Trimming left V 6 bases short and J 10 bases short, with 22 bases between. The CDR3 DNA follows: TGTGCCAGCAGGACTAGCCGGGGAGGGGGAAAACAGTACTTC. Amino acids: CASRTSRGGGKQYF.

The V call is TRBV14, the J call TRBJ2-1; no reliable D call. V shed 0 bases and J shed 0 bases, with 9 bases lying between them. Looked up from germline, CDR1 is SGHDN and CDR2 is FVKESK. The CDR3 runs to 16 residues. The CDR3: CASSQDWAISYNEQFF. CDR3 in DNA: TGTGCCAGCAGCCAAGACTGGGCTATCTCCTACAATGAGCAGTTCTTC.

The chain joins TRBV7-2 to TRBJ1-2; 7 bases are a match to TRBD1. The CDR3 runs to 13 residues. Germline lookup yields CDR1 SGHTA and CDR2 FQGNSA. V dropped 4 bases and J dropped 8; count of bases not matched to a gene: 7. The CDR3 DNA reads as TGTGCCAGCAGCTCAGACAGGGTGGGAGGCTACACCTTC. Protein: CASSSDRVGGYTF.

The chain recombines TRBV27 with TRBJ1-1; the D is unclear. Trimming took 5 bases from V and 1 from J, leaving 14 bases between them. Germline V lookup: CDR1 MNHEY, CDR2 SMNVEV (reference sequence). The CDR3 runs to 15 residues. CDR3 coding DNA: TGTGCCAGCAGTCCCTCACGAGTTTGGAACACTGAAGCTTTCTTT. It yields the protein CASSPSRVWNTEAFF.

This clone appeared a few times. The rearrangement uses TRBV5-6 and TRBJ1-2; 10 bases are shared with TRBD1. CDR1 and CDR2 (germline): SGHDT, YYEEEE. V lost 4 bases and J lost 7; bases outside the gene matches: 10. This CDR3 comprises 15 residues. The CDR3 spells CASSLWDRGWAGYTF. DNA of the CDR3: TGTGCCAGCAGCCTGTGGGACAGGGGATGGGCTGGCTACACCTTC.

This chain uses TRBV5-5 with TRBJ1-1, with D unresolved. CDR1 and CDR2 (germline): SGHKS, YYEKEE (reference sequence). This CDR3 comprises 14 residues. V dropped 1 base and J dropped 2 bases, with 9 bases sitting between them. Written as DNA, the CDR3 is TGTGCCAGCAGCTTGCGTAACAGCAACACTGAAGCTTTCTTT. Residues: CASSLRNSNTEAFF. Using reference TRBV5-5 and TRBJ1-1 for the parts outside the CDR3, the full variable domain is DAGVTQSPTHLIKTRGQQVTLRCSPISGHKSVSWYQQVLGQGPQFIFQYYEKEERGRGNFPDRFSARQFPNYSSELNVNALLLGDSALYLCASSLRNSNTEAFFGQGTRLTVV.

This chain links TRBV7-9 with TRBJ2-1; 13 nucleotides line up with TRBD2. This CDR3 contains 16 residues. Per the germline V gene, CDR1 is SEHNR and CDR2 is FQNEAQ (reference sequence). The J segment lost 14 bases and the V segment lost 4 bases, leaving 14 bases of the junction unmatched. For the CDR3, the DNA is TGTGCCAGCAGCTGGGGAGGGACTAGCGGGACGGGGGTGGAGTTCTTC. Its protein is CASSWGGTSGTGVEFF.

The chain recombines TRBV12-3 or TRBV12-4 with TRBJ2-5, with D hard to call. Trimming pared 3 bases from V and 5 bases from J, leaving 4 bases between. There are 11 residues in the CDR3. The CDR3: CASSFLETQYF. The CDR3 region has the DNA TGTGCCAGCAGTTTTCTGGAGACCCAGTACTTC.